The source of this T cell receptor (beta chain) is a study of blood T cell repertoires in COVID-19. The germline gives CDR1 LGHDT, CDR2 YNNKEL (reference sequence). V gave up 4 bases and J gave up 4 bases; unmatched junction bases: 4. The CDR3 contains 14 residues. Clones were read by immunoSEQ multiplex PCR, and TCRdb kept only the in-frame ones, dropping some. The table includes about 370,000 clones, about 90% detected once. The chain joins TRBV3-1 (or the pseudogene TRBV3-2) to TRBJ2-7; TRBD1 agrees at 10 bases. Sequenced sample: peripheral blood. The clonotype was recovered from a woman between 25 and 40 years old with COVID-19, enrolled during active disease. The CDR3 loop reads CASSPGQGEYEQYF. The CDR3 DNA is TGTGCCAGCAGCCCCGGACAGGGGGAATACGAGCAGTACTTC.